These 15 T cell receptor beta chains were all obtained from the same sample, sequenced in a study of OX40 agonist ivuxolimab in advanced cancers. Repertoires were generated with immunoSEQ multiplex PCR, while TCRdb's copy carries only in-frame clones and drops some. The data show roughly 66,000 clones, roughly 80% seen once. The material sequenced was CD4+ or CD8+ T cells sorted from blood, taken in a trial of the OX40 agonist ivuxolimab. The receptor set was obtained from an adult with an advanced solid tumor such as melanoma, head and neck, liver or kidney cancer.

This clone was counted only a few times. V usage is TRBV28 and J usage is TRBJ2-1; either TRBD1 or TRBD2 may supply D (7 bases each). The length of the CDR3 is 14 residues. CDR1 is MDHEN and CDR2 is SYDVKM in the germline V gene. V was shortened by 5 bases and J by 7 bases, with 15 bases between the two germline ends. In nucleotides, the CDR3 is TGTGCCAGCAGTCAGCCAGGGGGAGGGAATGAGCAGTTCTTC. Protein sequence: CASSQPGGGNEQFF.

The V gene is TRBV11-2, the J gene TRBJ2-7, with TRBD1 matching 10 bases. Germline trimming cut 10 bases from V and 3 bases from J; bases unmatched to any gene: 9. Germline V gene data show CDR1 as SGHAT and CDR2 as FQNNGV. This CDR3 is 14 amino acids long. Written as DNA, the CDR3 is TGTGCCACCGCGACCGGGACAGGGGACTACGAGCAGTACTTC. This encodes CATATGTGDYEQYF.

CDR3 amino acids: CASSLYPRAGGEKLFF. In DNA form, the CDR3 reads TGTGCCAGCAGTTTATACCCCAGGGCAGGGGGAGAAAAACTGTTTTTT. The chain is built from TRBV28 and TRBJ1-4, with TRBD1 matching 7 bases. The CDR3 loop spans 16 amino acids. J was trimmed by 8 bases and V by 1 base; bases with no gene match: 10. Germline loops: CDR1 MDHEN, CDR2 SYDVKM.

This clone is categorized as medium-sized (0.01 to 0.1%). The chain is built from TRBV6-5 and TRBJ2-2; 9 nucleotides match TRBD2. The CDR3 totals 15 residues. CDR1 and CDR2 (germline): MNHEY, SVGAGI. J gave up 5 bases and V 6 bases, and 7 bases lay outside the gene matches. This CDR3 reads CASRRTSDGTGELFF. For the CDR3, the DNA is TGTGCCAGCAGACGGACTAGCGATGGAACCGGGGAGCTGTTTTTT.

This clone was counted a few times. The rearrangement uses TRBV6-6 and TRBJ2-1, with 11 nucleotides matching TRBD2. The CDR3 has 13 amino acids. The V segment lost 7 bases and the J segment 8 bases; nucleotides outside the gene matches: 4. Germline values: CDR1 MNHNY, CDR2 SVGAGI (reference sequence). CDR3 in DNA: TGTGCCAGCACTACTAGCGGGAGCTATGAGCAGTTCTTC. This gives the protein CASTTSGSYEQFF.

The chain carries TRBV28 and TRBJ2-1, with 7 bases aligning to TRBD2. This CDR3 has 11 amino acids. Germline lookup yields CDR1 MDHEN and CDR2 SYDVKM. After removal of 7 bases from V and 7 bases from J, the junction contained 1 base not matched to a gene. This CDR3 is CASISGNEQFF. The DNA for the CDR3 is TGTGCCAGCATTAGCGGGAATGAGCAGTTCTTC.

CDR3 DNA sequence: TGCGCCAGCAGCCAAGATACGGGGACCACAGATACGCAGTATTTT. Its translation is CASSQDTGTTDTQYF. The rearrangement joins TRBV4-3 to TRBJ2-3, with D perhaps assigned TRBD1 or TRBD2 (5 bases each). V was cut by 0 bases and J by 2 bases, with 9 bases left in between. The CDR3 runs to 15 residues. The V gene's germline CDR1 is LGHNA and CDR2 YSLEER.

The chain has TRBV19 and TRBJ1-1; D possibly corresponds to TRBD1 (6 bases). In germline, CDR1 is LNHDA, CDR2 SQIVND (reference sequence). Trimming removed 7 bases from V and 1 base from J, with 10 bases in between. CDR3 size: 13 residues. The CDR3 nucleotides read TGTGCCAGTACCAAGGACAGGAACACTGAAGCTTTCTTT. Its translation: CASTKDRNTEAFF. Filled out from reference TRBV19 and TRBJ1-1, the complete variable domain reads DGGITQSPKYLFRKEGQNVTLSCEQNLNHDAMYWYRQDPGQGLRLIYYSQIVNDFQKGDIAEGYSVSREKKESFPLTVTSAQKNPTAFYLCASTKDRNTEAFFGQGTRLTVV.

The chain couples TRBV27 to TRBJ2-7, with TRBD1 matching over 8 bases. V trimming: 4 bases; J trimming: 6 bases; junction bases outside the gene matches: 11. The CDR3 is 15 amino acids. CDR1 is MNHEY and CDR2 is SMNVEV in the germline V gene (reference sequence). The CDR3 DNA follows: TGTGCCAGCAGTTCCGATACAGGGGGAAGGCTCGAGCAGTACTTC. Protein: CASSSDTGGRLEQYF.

The V and J genes are TRBV11-2 and TRBJ1-2; D not certain. V shed 3 bases and J shed 4 bases, with 12 bases lying between them. The germline V gene encodes CDR1 SGHAT and CDR2 FQNNGV. CDR3 length: 14 amino acids. DNA for the CDR3: TGTGCCAGCAGCTTTGGCGGGGAGGGCTATGGCTACACCTTC. Its translation is CASSFGGEGYGYTF. Looking up the rest from reference TRBV11-2 and TRBJ1-2 gives the full variable domain: EAGVAQSPRYKIIEKRQSVAFWCNPISGHATLYWYQQILGQGPKLLIQFQNNGVVDDSQLPKDRFSAERLKGVDSTLKIQPAKLEDSAVYLCASSFGGEGYGYTFGSGTRLTVV.

This chain joins TRBV6-5 and TRBJ2-7, with 7 nucleotides matching TRBD2. This CDR3 is 13 amino acids long. J gave up 5 bases and V 5 bases, and 6 bases lay outside the gene matches. Germline assignment: CDR1 MNHEY and CDR2 SVGAGI. This CDR3 is CASSLKAGHEQYF. DNA for the CDR3: TGTGCCAGCAGTCTAAAAGCGGGACACGAGCAGTACTTC.

The chain employs TRBV5-1 and TRBJ2-3, with TRBD2 matching over 8 bases. CDR1 and CDR2 (germline): SGHRS, YFSETQ. The CDR3 is 14 residues long. V was clipped by 5 bases and J by 5 bases; unmatched bases: 7. The CDR3 DNA is TGCGCCAGCAGTTTAGCGGGAATCATAGATACGCAGTATTTT. Protein sequence: CASSLAGIIDTQYF.

The rearrangement uses TRBV27 and TRBJ2-7; 10 positions agree with TRBD1. Per the germline V gene, CDR1 is MNHEY and CDR2 is SMNVEV (reference sequence). J was trimmed by 6 bases and V by 7 bases; bases with no gene match: 12. The CDR3 sequence is 15 residues long. DNA for the CDR3: TGTGCCAGCAACCCGAGGGGGGACAGGGGCCTCGAGCAGTACTTC. Its protein is CASNPRGDRGLEQYF.

The genes are TRBV6-5 and TRBJ2-1; D remains ambiguous. The V gene lost 6 bases and the J gene lost 6 bases, with 15 bases spanning the gap. The CDR3 length is 14 residues. Germline CDR1 reads MNHEY; CDR2 reads SVGAGI. Here the CDR3 reads CASSRPPEINEQFF. In DNA form, the CDR3 reads TGTGCCAGCAGCCGCCCCCCCGAAATCAATGAGCAGTTCTTC.

This clone came up once. The chain carries TRBV6-5 and TRBJ1-5; 8 bases match TRBD1. J was trimmed by 6 bases and V by 8 bases; bases with no gene match: 9. Germline loops: CDR1 MNHEY, CDR2 SVGAGI. This CDR3 has 14 amino acids. The CDR3: CASGRGLRFQPQHF. CDR3 in DNA: TGTGCCAGCGGCAGGGGGCTTCGTTTTCAGCCCCAGCATTTT.